These 5 T cell receptor beta chains were all obtained from the same sample, sequenced in a study of blood T cell repertoires in COVID-19. Profiling relied on immunoSEQ multiplex PCR, and the TCRdb table lists in-frame clones only, not all of them. The sample yields 35,000 to 55,000 clones, about nine tenths seen once. What was sequenced was peripheral blood. The receptors come from a man between 70 and 80 years old with active COVID-19.

This clone was counted once. The rearrangement uses TRBV2 and TRBJ2-5; 8 positions agree with TRBD1. Germline V CDR1 and CDR2: SNHLY, FYNNEI. The CDR3 loop spans 14 amino acids. V dropped 3 bases and J dropped 7; count of bases not matched to a gene: 7. CDR3 loop: CASSDPTGVGTQYF. The CDR3 region has the DNA TGTGCCAGCAGTGACCCGACAGGGGTCGGGACCCAGTACTTC.

V usage is TRBV4-1 and J usage is TRBJ2-1, with 12 bases aligning to TRBD2. Losses at the gene ends were 2 bases for V and 6 bases for J; bases not matched to a gene: 5. This CDR3 spans 16 amino acids. Germline loops: CDR1 MGHRA, CDR2 YSYEKL. As DNA, the CDR3 is TGCGCCAGCAGCCAATCCCTAGCGGGGGGGTTCAATGAGCAGTTCTTC. Protein product: CASSQSLAGGFNEQFF.

This chain joins TRBV27 and TRBJ2-7; 7 bases are a match to TRBD1. The length of the CDR3 is 13 residues. Germline V gene data show CDR1 as MNHEY and CDR2 as SMNVEV (reference sequence). The V and J ends lost 4 bases and 2 bases, in that order; junction bases with no gene match: 2. Here the CDR3 reads CASSYTGAYEQYF. The CDR3 DNA reads as TGTGCCAGCAGTTATACAGGGGCCTACGAGCAGTACTTC.

V is TRBV18 and J is TRBJ2-1; weak D call: TRBD1 (8 bases). V lost 3 bases to trimming and J lost 0 bases, with 15 bases between them. Germline-derived CDR1 and CDR2 are KGHSH and LQKENI. CDR3 length: 17 residues. In nucleotides, the CDR3 is TGTGCCAGCTCACCCGCACAGGGGGGGGGCTCCTACAATGAGCAGTTCTTC. Translation gives CASSPAQGGGSYNEQFF.

The chain combines TRBV6-5 with TRBJ1-1; D is possibly TRBD1 (6 bases). Germline V gene lookup returns CDR1 MNHEY and CDR2 SVGAGI. V was clipped by 1 base and J by 1 base, with 10 bases between them. The CDR3 covers 15 residues. CDR3 amino acids: CASSYYRTANTEAFF. In nucleotides, the CDR3 is TGTGCCAGCAGTTACTATCGGACAGCGAACACTGAAGCTTTCTTT.